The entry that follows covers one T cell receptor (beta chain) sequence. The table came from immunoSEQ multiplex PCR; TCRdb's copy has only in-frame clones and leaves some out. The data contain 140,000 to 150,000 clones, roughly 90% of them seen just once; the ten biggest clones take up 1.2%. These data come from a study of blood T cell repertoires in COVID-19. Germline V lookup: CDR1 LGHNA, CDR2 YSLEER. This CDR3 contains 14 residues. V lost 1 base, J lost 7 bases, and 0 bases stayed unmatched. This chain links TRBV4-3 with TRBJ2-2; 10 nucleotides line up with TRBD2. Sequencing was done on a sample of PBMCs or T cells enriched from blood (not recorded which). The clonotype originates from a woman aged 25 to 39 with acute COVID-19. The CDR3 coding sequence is TGCGCCAGCAGCCAAGTAGCGGGGGGCGGGGAGCTGTTTTTT. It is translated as CASSQVAGGGELFF.